The rows below give T cell receptor beta chains drawn from one sample of a study of cytomegalovirus exposure and HLA in healthy donors. Measured with immunoSEQ multiplex PCR; TCRdb has only the in-frame clones, and not every one. Of 100,000 to 150,000 clones listed, more than 9% are singletons. The specimen sequenced was PBMCs. These receptors were collected from a woman aged 18-29 years in good health and CMV-seropositive. The CDR3 runs from the conserved cysteine through the conserved F or W. The D gene is left open where the match is weak. Not every row has a clone size; where given, it reads once, few, many or a size class.

cdr3_nt,cdr3_aa,j_call,d_call,v_call,clone_size
TGTGCCAGCAGTGCCGGCATGGGACTAGCGGGAGGGGAGACCCAGTACTTC,CASSAGMGLAGGETQYF,TRBJ2-5,TRBD2,TRBV6-1,many
TGTGCCAGCAGTCCATGGACAGGGGGCTACAATGAGCAGTTCTTC,CASSPWTGGYNEQFF,TRBJ2-1,TRBD1,TRBV27,NA
TGTGCCAGCAATTTACAGGTTCATAATGAAAAACTGTTTTTT,CASNLQVHNEKLFF,TRBJ1-4,NA,TRBV28,NA
TGTGCCAGCAGACCCGGTGGGCAATCGGGAGGCTACACCTTC,CASRPGGQSGGYTF,TRBJ1-2,NA,TRBV28,NA
TGTGCCAGTAGTATGAAGGGCAGGGTATCCACAGATACGCAGTATTTT,CASSMKGRVSTDTQYF,TRBJ2-3,NA,TRBV19,NA
TGTGCCAGCAGACCGGGACTAGTGAGAGAGACCCAGTACTTC,CASRPGLVRETQYF,TRBJ2-5,TRBD2,TRBV28,once
TGTGCCAGCAGCCGAGGACAGGGTAATGGCTACACCTTC,CASSRGQGNGYTF,TRBJ1-2,TRBD1,TRBV7-9,NA
TGTGCCAGCAGCCTCATGGGACAGGGGATTGAGCAGTTCTTC,CASSLMGQGIEQFF,TRBJ2-1,TRBD1,TRBV4-2,many
TGTGCCAGCAGTAAAACAGGGGGCGCCTACAATGAGCAGTTCTTC,CASSKTGGAYNEQFF,TRBJ2-1,TRBD1,TRBV6-5,NA
TGTGCCAGTAGTATAGATCTATGGACAGGGACCTACGAGCAGTACTTC,CASSIDLWTGTYEQYF,TRBJ2-7,TRBD1,TRBV19,NA
TGTGCCACGGACCGAGGACTAGCGGGAGGAAGAGGGCTAGCCAAAAACATTCAGTACTTC,CATDRGLAGGRGLAKNIQYF,TRBJ2-4,TRBD2,TRBV9,NA
TGTGCCAGCAGCTTATGGGGACAGGGAAGTAGGACAGATACGCAGTATTTT,CASSLWGQGSRTDTQYF,TRBJ2-3,TRBD1,TRBV7-6,NA
TGTGCCAGCAGCCAAGAGGGTACAGGCACAGATACGCAGTATTTT,CASSQEGTGTDTQYF,TRBJ2-3,NA,TRBV4-2,few
TGTGCCAGCAGTGACCCGGGACTAGCGGCCTACGAGCAGTACTTC,CASSDPGLAAYEQYF,TRBJ2-7,TRBD2,TRBV2,NA
TGCGCCAGCAGCACGGACGGCGGGAGCAATCAGCCCCAGCATTTT,CASSTDGGSNQPQHF,TRBJ1-5,NA,TRBV4-1,NA
TGTGCCAGCAGTTTGGAGGGGAGAGAGACCCAGTACTTC,CASSLEGRETQYF,TRBJ2-5,NA,TRBV28,few
TGCGCCAGCAGCCCCCAACTAGCGGGAGCAACCTACGAGCAGTACTTC,CASSPQLAGATYEQYF,TRBJ2-7,TRBD2,TRBV5-1,NA
TGTGCCTGGAGCGGGGTGGGACAAACCAACGCCAACGAGCAGTACTTC,CAWSGVGQTNANEQYF,TRBJ2-7,NA,TRBV30,few
TGTGCCAGCAGCTTCGGGTCCGGCGGGGGAGCTTTCTTT,CASSFGSGGGAFF,TRBJ1-1,NA,TRBV7-6,NA
TGTGCCAGCAGCCAAGTGAAGATAGCGGGAGTGTCCGGGGAGCTGTTTTTT,CASSQVKIAGVSGELFF,TRBJ2-2,TRBD2,TRBV14,few
TGTGCCAGCACTCGAACTTATATGGGCTGGGGCGAGAACACTGAAGCTTTCTTT,CASTRTYMGWGENTEAFF,TRBJ1-1,NA,TRBV2,few
TGTGCCAGCACCACACTTCTCGGAGCGCCTTACAATGAGCAGTTCTTC,CASTTLLGAPYNEQFF,TRBJ2-1,NA,TRBV7-2,NA